The source of this TCR beta chain is a study of blood T cell repertoires in COVID-19 (dated by TCRdb to 2019 to 2021). Turning to the overall study: Samples from collaborators originated in the United States, Italy and Spain and spanned both the acute and convalescent phases of COVID-19. The prospective study material was composed of cDNA or gDNA derived from T cells, B-cell-depleted T cells, or PBMCs. Nearly every sample came with metadata listing a de-identified subject ID, COVID-19 status, age in years and sex. Samples came from the ongoing ImmuneRACE study (first 160 participants) plus 1,254 subjects from 6 global collaborators. Subjects who had been exposed to COVID-19, were actively infected with it, or had recovered from it provided the deeply sampled blood TCRbeta repertoires that made up the dataset. Where HLA class I and class II types were available, the types were taken from metadata supplied by the sample provider, not from assay-based typing. A freely available public database, intended as a resource for researchers studying the immune response to SARS-CoV-2, is where the repertoires were released.

Regarding this clone: It has no known antigen specificity. Within one base of it there is no much larger clone, and no base qualities were kept.

Paper-wide results and their limitations: The amount of clinical and demographic metadata varied by source and participant and was provided uncurated.

Spanning cysteine to phenylalanine, the CDR3 consists of 14 amino acids. Only the CDR3 DNA stays, 42 bases, in frame from base 1. The germline V gene specifies SGHRS as CDR1 and YFSETQ as CDR2. V lost 1 base and J lost 5 bases; the stretch between them is 9 bases long. Collaborating institutions collected whole blood in K2EDTA tubes following their own protocols. For TCRbeta analysis, collaborators shipped samples as frozen whole blood, isolated PBMCs, or DNA extracted from either of those sample types. TCRbeta CDR3 regions were amplified from genomic DNA by means of the immunoSEQ Assay, a bias-controlled multiplex PCR. The authors' pipeline ran thus. The number of nucleated cells in each sample was estimated from the amplification of reference gene primers within the assay. To quantify the absolute abundance of each unique TCRbeta CDR3 rearrangement, sequence reads were collapsed and filtered. For each sample, productive Simpson clonality was calculated as the square root of Simpson's diversity index across productive rearrangements. This immuneACCESS table, as held by TCRdb, lists in-frame sequences with V and J called but not all clones. Of the missing ones, under half trace to an unresolved V gene in checked studies; the others have no known cause. From that table come the V and J calls and clone size; the DNA was used to work out D and trimming. In this sample the table shows 160,000 or so clones, around 77% of which occur a single time. 6% to 7.5% of the sample comes from the top ten.

The receptor's source is a man aged 65-85 years with active or convalescent COVID-19. The chain links TRBV5-1 with TRBJ2-2, with a weak D call of TRBD2 (5 bases match). The material sequenced was peripheral blood. CDR3 protein: CASSLRERTGELFF. The DNA reads as follows: TGCGCCAGCAGCTTGAGGGAGAGAACCGGGGAGCTGTTTTTT.